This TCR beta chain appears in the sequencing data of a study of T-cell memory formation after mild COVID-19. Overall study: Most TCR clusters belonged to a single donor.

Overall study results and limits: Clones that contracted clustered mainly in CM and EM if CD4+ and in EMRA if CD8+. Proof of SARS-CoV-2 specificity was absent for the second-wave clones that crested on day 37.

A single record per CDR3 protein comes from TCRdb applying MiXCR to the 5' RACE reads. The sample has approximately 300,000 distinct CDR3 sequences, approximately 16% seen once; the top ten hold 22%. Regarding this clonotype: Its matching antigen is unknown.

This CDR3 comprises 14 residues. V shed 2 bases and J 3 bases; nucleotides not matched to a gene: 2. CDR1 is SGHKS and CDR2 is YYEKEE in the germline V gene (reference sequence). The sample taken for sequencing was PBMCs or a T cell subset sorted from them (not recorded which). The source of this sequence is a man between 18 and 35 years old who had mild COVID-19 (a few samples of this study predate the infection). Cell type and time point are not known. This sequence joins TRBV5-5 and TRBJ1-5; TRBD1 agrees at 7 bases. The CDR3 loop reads CASSFQGDNQPQHF. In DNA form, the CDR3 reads TGTGCCAGCAGCTTTCAGGGGGACAATCAGCCCCAGCATTTT.